A selection of T cell receptor beta chains follows, all from one sample in a study of T cells in Graves' hyperthyroidism and ophthalmopathy. TCRdb analysed the multiplex PCR reads with MiXCR anew, one entry per CDR3 protein. This sample has 600,000 to 900,000 distinct CDR3 sequences, with roughly 15% found just once. Sequenced material: blood. The origin of the receptors is a man between 18 and 29 years old with Graves' hyperthyroidism. CDR3s include the opening cysteine and the closing phenylalanine or tryptophan. The D gene is left open where the match is weak. Clone size is not always given. Where it is, it says once, few, many or a class for expanded clones.

V	D	J	size	length	DNA	CDR3
TRBV18	-	TRBJ2-5	many	15	TGTGCCAGCTCACCTCCGGACGGTCACCGGGAGACCCAGTACTTC	CASSPPDGHRETQYF
TRBV10-1	-	TRBJ1-1	few	13	TGCGCCAGCAGTGAGTCGAGAAGGGCTGAAGCTTTCTTT	CASSESRRAEAFF
TRBV7-9	-	TRBJ1-2	few	14	TGTGCCAGCAGCCCTCTAAATCGTAACTATGGCTACACCTTC	CASSPLNRNYGYTF
TRBV20-1	-	TRBJ1-1	-	13	TGCAGTGCTACCGGGGTCGTGGACACTGAAGCTTTCTTT	CSATGVVDTEAFF
TRBV20-1	-	TRBJ1-2	-	13	TGCAGTGCTAGTGACACTTCGAACTATGGCTACACCTTC	CSASDTSNYGYTF
TRBV7-3	-	TRBJ2-7	many	12	TGTGCCAGCAGCCACCCCAGGGACGAGCAGTACTTC	CASSHPRDEQYF
TRBV28	TRBD1	TRBJ2-7	many	15	TGTGCCAGCAGTTCCCGGGACAGGGGGCCCTACGAGCAGTACTTC	CASSSRDRGPYEQYF
TRBV25-1	TRBD2	TRBJ2-1	-	15	TGTGCCAGCAGTGACACTAAGGGAGGGGAAAATGAGCAGTTCTTC	CASSDTKGGENEQFF
TRBV6-1	TRBD1	TRBJ1-1	-	13	TGTGCCAGCATTGTAGGGGGCGAGGGTGAAGCTTTCTTT	CASIVGGEGEAFF
TRBV28	-	TRBJ2-7	-	14	TGTGCCAGCAGTTTACACCTGAGCTCCTACGAGCAGTACTTC	CASSLHLSSYEQYF
TRBV28	-	TRBJ2-1	many	12	TGTGCCAGCAGCGGGCTAAAGCGCGAGCAGTTCTTC	CASSGLKREQFF
TRBV4-1	-	TRBJ2-2	few	17	TGCGCCAGCAGCCCCCGGGCGAGGGACCAGGGGACCGGGGAGCTGTTTTTT	CASSPRARDQGTGELFF
TRBV28	-	TRBJ1-2	few	11	TGTGCCAGTCGGACACGTCAGGGCTACACCTTC	CASRTRQGYTF
TRBV5-1	TRBD2	TRBJ2-7	-	17	TGCGCCAGCAGCTTGGCCCGGACTAGCGGGAGTGGCGACGAGCAGTACTTC	CASSLARTSGSGDEQYF
TRBV12-5	TRBD1	TRBJ1-1	-	14	TGTGCTAGTGGTGATGACAGGGGCCGGACTGAAGCTTTCTTT	CASGDDRGRTEAFF
TRBV30	-	TRBJ2-3	many	13	TGTGCCTGCTCCCTAGCTGCCGCAGATACGCAGTATTTT	CACSLAAADTQYF
TRBV11-2	-	TRBJ2-2	many	13	TGTGCCAGCAGCCCGGCCAGGGCCGGGGAGCTGTTTTTT	CASSPARAGELFF
TRBV7-2	-	TRBJ2-7	many	15	TGTGCCAGCAGCTTAGCTGGCCGCAGCTCCTACGAGCAGTACTTC	CASSLAGRSSYEQYF
TRBV6-1	-	TRBJ2-5	many	14	TGTGCCAGCAGTCCACGGACAGCCCAAGAGACCCAGTACTTC	CASSPRTAQETQYF
TRBV12-3/TRBV12-4	TRBD1	TRBJ1-1	many	13	TGTGCCAGCAGTTTAGGACCAGGGGGCCGAGCTTTCTTT	CASSLGPGGRAFF
TRBV7-2	-	TRBJ2-3	many	14	TGTGCCAGCACCCTTAGGGGGAGCACAGATACGCAGTATTTT	CASTLRGSTDTQYF
TRBV11-1	-	TRBJ2-3	many	17	TGTGCCAGCGGTTGGGCAGAAGGGGCCGGAAGCACAGATACGCAGTATTTT	CASGWAEGAGSTDTQYF
TRBV30	-	TRBJ1-2	-	14	TGTGCCTGGAGGGCCTCTGGGACCAACTATGGCTACACCTTC	CAWRASGTNYGYTF
TRBV12-3/TRBV12-4	-	TRBJ2-1	few	15	TGTGCCAGCAGCCCATTGGATGTCGCAATCGGTGAGCAGTTCTTC	CASSPLDVAIGEQFF
TRBV28	-	TRBJ1-5	-	14	TGTGCCAGCAGGACGGGAGTGAGGGATCAGCCCCAGCATTTT	CASRTGVRDQPQHF
TRBV9	-	TRBJ2-1	few	15	TGTGCCAGCAGCGTACGTAGCGGATCCTACAATGAGCAGTTCTTC	CASSVRSGSYNEQFF
TRBV5-1	-	TRBJ2-3	many	14	TGCGCCAGCAGCTTGGGGGACGGCACAGATACGCAGTATTTT	CASSLGDGTDTQYF
TRBV5-6	-	TRBJ1-2	few	13	TGTGCCAGCAGCTGGGGGCCGCTGGATGGCTACACCTTC	CASSWGPLDGYTF